These 15 T cell receptor beta chains came from one sample sequenced in a study of cytomegalovirus exposure and HLA in healthy donors. Both 60 Vbeta primers and 13 Jbeta primers went into the PCR. Some clones are missing from TCRdb's copy, which holds only in-frame ones; the method was immunoSEQ multiplex PCR. Of 50,000 to 60,000 clones listed, about 77% are singletons. Sequencing was carried out using PBMCs. The receptors derive from a woman aged 40-49 years in good health and CMV-seropositive.

The V call is TRBV6-5, the J call TRBJ2-3; TRBD2 matches 10 bases. CDR1 is MNHEY, CDR2 SVGAGI, per germline. J gave up 6 bases and V 6 bases, and 9 bases lay outside the gene matches. The CDR3 loop spans 15 amino acids. The CDR3 DNA is TGTGCCAGCAGAGAGACGATAGCGGGGGGCGATACGCAGTATTTT. Residues: CASRETIAGGDTQYF.

CDR3 bases: TGCAGCGGCGGGGAAGGGGAGCTGTTTTTT. This gives the protein CSGGEGELFF. The V and J genes are TRBV29-1 and TRBJ2-2; perhaps TRBD2 as D (6 bases). The CDR3 has 10 residues. The V end was cut by 7 bases, the J end by 8 bases, with 8 bases between. CDR1 is SQVTM, CDR2 ANQGSEA, per germline.

The J gene is TRBJ2-2, the V gene TRBV7-2; perhaps TRBD2 as D (6 bases). Germline lookup yields CDR1 SGHTA and CDR2 FQGNSA. The V gene lost 2 bases and the J gene lost 7 bases, with 14 bases spanning the gap. CDR3 length: 15 residues. The CDR3 is CASSLTSTGSGELFF. The CDR3 region has the DNA TGTGCCAGCAGCTTAACTTCTACCGGGAGCGGGGAGCTGTTTTTT.

This clone was seen just once. The chain carries TRBV7-2 and TRBJ2-3; D not resolved. Germline assignment: CDR1 SGHTA and CDR2 FQGNSA. Trimming took off 5 bases at V and 4 bases at J, with 16 bases between the two ends. This CDR3 comprises 15 residues. CDR3 DNA sequence: TGTGCCAGCAGCCCCGCCCTACTAAACGCAGATACGCAGTATTTT. It is translated as CASSPALLNADTQYF.

V gene TRBV4-1 combines with J gene TRBJ2-1; the match to TRBD2 covers 9 bases. V shed 0 bases, J shed 2 bases, and the junction held 14 bases outside the gene matches. Germline V gene sequence: CDR1 MGHRA, CDR2 YSYEKL. The CDR3 length is 20 residues. The CDR3 coding sequence is TGCGCCAGCAGCCAAGATGAGAAGCTAGCGGGGAGAGCACCCTACAATGAGCAGTTCTTC. Its protein product is CASSQDEKLAGRAPYNEQFF.

This chain links TRBV19 with TRBJ1-4; 12 nucleotides match TRBD1. The CDR3 extends over 16 amino acids. The V and J ends lost 3 bases and 11 bases, in that order; junction bases with no gene match: 10. CDR1 is LNHDA, CDR2 SQIVND, per germline (reference sequence). This CDR3 reads CASSISLGTGGAKLFF. In DNA form, the CDR3 reads TGTGCCAGTAGTATTTCTCTCGGGACAGGGGGCGCGAAACTGTTTTTT.

The rearrangement uses TRBV5-1 and TRBJ1-6, with TRBD1 identical over 7 bases. Looked up from germline, CDR1 is SGHRS and CDR2 is YFSETQ. The V and J ends lost 2 bases and 7 bases, in that order; junction bases with no gene match: 6. The length of the CDR3 is 15 residues. The CDR3 reads CASSLTGTANSPLHF. The CDR3 region has the DNA TGCGCCAGCAGCTTAACCGGGACAGCAAATTCACCCCTCCACTTT.

The chain is built from TRBV7-3 and TRBJ1-2; the D gene is possibly TRBD1 (5 bases). The germline V gene encodes CDR1 SGHTA and CDR2 FQGTGA. V lost 1 base, J lost 4 bases, and 13 bases lay in between. This CDR3 has 15 residues. The CDR3 bases are TGTGCCAGCAGCTTAATCGGGGGGGGTAGCTATGGCTACACCTTC. This codes for CASSLIGGGSYGYTF.

The gene calls are TRBV30 and TRBJ2-7, with D possibly TRBD1 on 6 matching bases. Between the trimmed V and J ends, which lost 2 bases and 7 bases, there was a span of 12 bases. CDR3 length: 12 amino acids. Germline V gene data show CDR1 as GTSNPN and CDR2 as SVGIG (reference sequence). The CDR3 DNA is TGTGCCTGGAGTAATCAGGGGAAAGAGCAGTACTTC. It translates to CAWSNQGKEQYF.

CDR3 region: CASSLVWGSEAFF. The DNA of the CDR3 is TGTGCCAGCAGTTTAGTTTGGGGCTCTGAAGCTTTCTTT. The chain couples TRBV27 to TRBJ1-1; TRBD1 might be the D (5 bases). The CDR3 has 13 amino acids. V shed 2 bases and J shed 6 bases, with 10 bases lying between them. Germline V gene sequence: CDR1 MNHEY, CDR2 SMNVEV (reference sequence).

The rearrangement links TRBV30 to TRBJ1-2, with TRBD1 matching 7 bases. There are 13 residues in the CDR3. V lost 5 bases, J lost 3 bases, and 6 bases stayed unmatched. Germline V gene data show CDR1 as GTSNPN and CDR2 as SVGIG (reference sequence). The CDR3 reads CAWSRQGDYGYTF. The CDR3 nucleotides read TGTGCCTGGTCCCGACAGGGCGACTATGGCTACACCTTC.

The rearrangement links TRBV7-2 to TRBJ2-5, with 10 bases fitting TRBD1. CDR3 length: 18 amino acids. V lost 0 bases to trimming and J lost 3 bases; unmatched junction nucleotides: 10. The germline gives CDR1 SGHTA, CDR2 FQGNSA. The CDR3 DNA sequence: TGTGCCAGCAGCTTAGCCCGGGACAGGGGACCGTCCAAAGAGACCCAGTACTTC. Amino acids: CASSLARDRGPSKETQYF.

The V and J genes are TRBV5-6 and TRBJ2-5, with a possible D match to TRBD1 (5 bases). CDR3 size: 14 residues. Germline loops: CDR1 SGHDT, CDR2 YYEEEE. Trimming took off 4 bases at V and 3 bases at J, with 13 bases between the two ends. The CDR3 here is CASSLLRGEETQYF. The CDR3 nucleotides are TGTGCCAGCAGCCTTTTAAGGGGCGAAGAGACCCAGTACTTC.

The rearrangement uses TRBV7-3 and TRBJ2-1; 9 positions match TRBD2. This CDR3 has 12 residues. V lost 8 bases and J lost 7; bases outside the gene matches: 3. CDR1 SGHTA and CDR2 FQGTGA come from the germline V gene. The CDR3 is CASGGGANEQFF. CDR3 nucleotides: TGTGCCAGCGGCGGGGGGGCGAATGAGCAGTTCTTC. Using reference TRBV7-3 and TRBJ2-1 for the parts outside the CDR3, the full variable domain is GAGVSQTPSNKVTEKGKYVELRCDPISGHTALYWYRQSLGQGPEFLIYFQGTGAADDSGLPNDRFFAVRPEGSVSTLKIQRTERGDSAVYLCASGGGANEQFFGPGTRLTVL.

The chain is built from TRBV28 and TRBJ1-1; 9 bases fit TRBD1. CDR3 size: 12 residues. V trimming: 7 bases; J trimming: 12 bases; junction bases outside the gene matches: 9. The V gene's germline CDR1 is MDHEN and CDR2 SYDVKM. The CDR3 spells CASNLPGQGPFF. CDR3 sequence (DNA): TGTGCCAGCAATCTTCCGGGACAGGGCCCTTTCTTT.